These T cell receptor beta chains were read from a single sample in a study of blood T cells in healthy people across ages. Via MiXCR, TCRdb re-called the 5' RACE reads, giving one row per CDR3 protein. The sample records approximately 1,700,000 distinct CDR3 sequences, approximately 40% being singletons. The sequenced sample consisted of blood. The receptors were gathered from a human donor in good health. Each CDR3 is given with its conserved first and last residue. Part of the rows lack a size; the others show once, few, many or a class for expanded clones.

V gene	clone size	J gene	CDR3 protein
TRBV7-2	.	TRBJ2-4	CASSLAGGERQYF
TRBV6-5	.	TRBJ2-3	CASSYSPLVGEDTQYF
TRBV10-3	.	TRBJ2-5	CAISFNGEVQETQYF
TRBV29-1	.	TRBJ1-5	CGVEDRDDQPQHF
TRBV4-3	.	TRBJ2-3	CASSQLAEGTDTQYF
TRBV6-1	.	TRBJ1-6	CASSHGTQGKPYNSPLHF
TRBV13	.	TRBJ2-3	CASSSTRNADTQYF
TRBV19	.	TRBJ1-2	CASSMENYGYTF
TRBV25-1	.	TRBJ2-6	CASSEDRHLNVLTF
TRBV7-2	.	TRBJ1-2	CASSLDFQPRFYGYTF
TRBV19	.	TRBJ2-1	CASSIGQPAYNEQFF
TRBV2	.	TRBJ2-6	CASSGRDGVRGVNVLTF
TRBV5-1	.	.	CASSFGEANEQYF
TRBV7-2	once	TRBJ1-1	CASSWRGGDTEAFF
TRBV20-1	.	TRBJ2-3	CSVIRQGPRDTQYF
TRBV18	.	TRBJ2-3	CASSPQDRGRGGQYF
TRBV7-2	once	TRBJ1-2	CASSLDGGWSYGYTF